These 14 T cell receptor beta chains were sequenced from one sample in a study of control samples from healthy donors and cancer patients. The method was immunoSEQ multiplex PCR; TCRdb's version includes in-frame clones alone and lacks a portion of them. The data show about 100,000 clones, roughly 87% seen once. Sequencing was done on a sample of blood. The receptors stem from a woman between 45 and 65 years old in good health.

CDR3 nucleotides: TGTGCCTGGAGTATAGAAGGACAGCGCGATGGCTACACCTTC. This translates into CAWSIEGQRDGYTF. This chain connects TRBV30 to TRBJ1-2; TRBD1 is a possible D gene (6 bases). This CDR3 region has 14 residues. Germline lookup yields CDR1 GTSNPN and CDR2 SVGIG (reference sequence). Trimming left V 2 bases short and J 6 bases short, with 16 bases between.

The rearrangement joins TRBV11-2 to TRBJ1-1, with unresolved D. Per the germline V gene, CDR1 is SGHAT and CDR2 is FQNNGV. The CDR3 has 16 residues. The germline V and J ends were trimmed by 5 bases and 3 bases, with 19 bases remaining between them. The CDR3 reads CASSPTAWGWDTEAFF. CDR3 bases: TGTGCCAGCAGCCCCACGGCTTGGGGATGGGACACTGAAGCTTTCTTT.

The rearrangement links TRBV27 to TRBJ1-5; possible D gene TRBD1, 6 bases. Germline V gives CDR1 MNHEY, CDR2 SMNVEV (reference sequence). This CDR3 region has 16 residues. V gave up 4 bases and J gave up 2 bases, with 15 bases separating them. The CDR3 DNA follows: TGTGCCAGCAGTTCTAGGGGGGGCTTTGGCAATCAGCCCCAGCATTTT. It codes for CASSSRGGFGNQPQHF.

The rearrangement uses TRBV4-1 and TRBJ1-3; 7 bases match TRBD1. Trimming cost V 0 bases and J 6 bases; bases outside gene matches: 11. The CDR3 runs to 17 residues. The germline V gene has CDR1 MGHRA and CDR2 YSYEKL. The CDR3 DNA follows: TGCGCCAGCAGCCAAGAAGATAACAGGGGTTTGTTAAACACCATATATTTT. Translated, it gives CASSQEDNRGLLNTIYF.

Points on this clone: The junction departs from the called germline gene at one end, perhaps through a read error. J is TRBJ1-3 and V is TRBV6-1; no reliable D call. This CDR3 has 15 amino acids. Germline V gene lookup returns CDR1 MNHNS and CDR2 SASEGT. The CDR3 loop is CASSEARGGDLERGF. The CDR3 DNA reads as TGTGCCAGCAGTGAAGCGCGGGGAGGAGACTTGGAGCGGGGATTT.

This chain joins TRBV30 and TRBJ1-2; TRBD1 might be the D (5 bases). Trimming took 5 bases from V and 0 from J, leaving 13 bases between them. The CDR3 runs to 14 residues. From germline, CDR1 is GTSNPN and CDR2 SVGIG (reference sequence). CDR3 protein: CAWLGVRANYGYTF. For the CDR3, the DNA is TGTGCCTGGCTGGGGGTCAGGGCTAACTATGGCTACACCTTC.

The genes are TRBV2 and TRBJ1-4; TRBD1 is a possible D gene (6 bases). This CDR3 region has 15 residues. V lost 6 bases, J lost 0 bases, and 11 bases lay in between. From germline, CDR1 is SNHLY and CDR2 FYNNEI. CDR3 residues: CASRRTEATNEKLFF. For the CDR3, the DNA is TGTGCCAGCAGGAGGACAGAAGCAACTAATGAAAAACTGTTTTTT.

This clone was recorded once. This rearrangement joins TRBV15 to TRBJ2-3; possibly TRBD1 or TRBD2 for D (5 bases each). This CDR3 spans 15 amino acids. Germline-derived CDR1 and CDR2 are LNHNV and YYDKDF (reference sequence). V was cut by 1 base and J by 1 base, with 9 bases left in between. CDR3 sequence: CATSRVGARTDTQYF. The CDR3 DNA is TGTGCCACCAGCAGAGTCGGGGCCCGCACAGATACGCAGTATTTT.

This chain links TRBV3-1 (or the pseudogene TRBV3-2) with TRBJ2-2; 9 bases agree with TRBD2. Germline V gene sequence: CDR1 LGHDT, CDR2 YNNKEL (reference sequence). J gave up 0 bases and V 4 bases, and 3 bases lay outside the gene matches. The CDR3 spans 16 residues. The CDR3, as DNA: TGTGCCAGCAGCCTTAGCGGGGGACCGAACACCGGGGAGCTGTTTTTT. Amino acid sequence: CASSLSGGPNTGELFF.

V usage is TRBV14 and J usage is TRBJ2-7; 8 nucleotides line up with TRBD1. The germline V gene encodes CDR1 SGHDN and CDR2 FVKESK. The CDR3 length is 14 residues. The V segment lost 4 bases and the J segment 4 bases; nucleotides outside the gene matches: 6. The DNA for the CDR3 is TGTGCCAGCAGCCCGACAGGGGTCGGGTACGAGCAGTACTTC. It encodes CASSPTGVGYEQYF.

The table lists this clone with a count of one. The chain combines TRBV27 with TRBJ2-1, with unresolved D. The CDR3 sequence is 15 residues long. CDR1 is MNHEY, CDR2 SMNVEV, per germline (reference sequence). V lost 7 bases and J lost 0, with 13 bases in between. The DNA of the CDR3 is TGTGCCAGCAATTCCTTTGGTAGCTCCTACAATGAGCAGTTCTTC. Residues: CASNSFGSSYNEQFF.

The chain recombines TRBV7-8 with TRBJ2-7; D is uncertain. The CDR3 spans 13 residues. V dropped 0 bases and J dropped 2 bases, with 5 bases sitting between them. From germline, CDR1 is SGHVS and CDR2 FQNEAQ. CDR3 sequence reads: CASSLALPYEQYV. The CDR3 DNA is TGTGCCAGCAGCTTAGCCCTTCCCTACGAGCAGTACGTC.

This CDR3 reads CARRDQNRNYGYTF. The CDR3 region has the DNA TGTGCCCGAAGGGACCAAAACCGTAACTATGGCTACACCTTC. V is TRBV30 and J is TRBJ1-2; possibly TRBD1 for D (5 bases). The CDR3 sequence is 14 residues long. The V gene lost 8 bases and the J gene lost 1 base, with 17 bases spanning the gap. The V gene's germline CDR1 is GTSNPN and CDR2 SVGIG (reference sequence).

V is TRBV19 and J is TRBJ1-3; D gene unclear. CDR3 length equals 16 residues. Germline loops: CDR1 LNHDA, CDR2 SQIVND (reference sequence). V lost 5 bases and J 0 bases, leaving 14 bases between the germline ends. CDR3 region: CASSPVLWSSGNTIYF. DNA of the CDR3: TGTGCCAGTAGTCCCGTCTTATGGTCCTCTGGAAACACCATATATTTT.